This T cell receptor (beta chain) comes out of a study of blood T cell repertoires in COVID-19. Per the study methods: How many nucleated cells were present was estimated from reference gene primer amplification. Profiling relied on immunoSEQ multiplex PCR, and the TCRdb table lists in-frame clones only, not all of them. V, J and clone size were drawn from that table, and D and trimming were deduced from the DNA. The sample contains about 150,000 clones, around 82% of which appear only once. A Seattle source enrolled patients during active infection and followed them longitudinally. V lost 1 base, J lost 6 bases, and 13 bases lay in between. The CDR3 has 15 residues. Per germline, CDR1 SGHTA and CDR2 FQGNSA.

The origin of this receptor is a man in his 60s with COVID-19, enrolled during active disease. The rearrangement uses TRBV7-2 and TRBJ1-5, with a possible D match to TRBD1 (5 bases). Sequenced material: peripheral blood. For the CDR3, the DNA is TGTGCCAGCAGCTTAGGGTCTGGGGCTGGTCAGCCCCAGCATTTT. Protein product: CASSLGSGAGQPQHF.